Sequencing of this TCR beta chain was carried out in a study of T cells after yellow fever vaccination. The CDR3 loop spans 15 amino acids. The V end lost 4 bases, the J end lost 1 base, and 11 bases lay between the germline ends. Germline loops: CDR1 MNHEY, CDR2 SVGAGI. 5'RACE template switching added a universal primer site and UMIs to TCR cDNA. Using its own MiXCR run on the 5' RACE reads, TCRdb lists one record per CDR3 protein. The sample shows around 360,000 distinct CDR3 sequences, roughly 10% of them seen only once. The sequenced sample was PBMCs, obtained on the day of the first yellow fever vaccination. This chain joins TRBV6-5 and TRBJ1-3; D may be TRBD1 (5 bases). The TCR sequence derives from a man between 18 and 29 years old who received the YFV17D yellow fever vaccine. CDR3: CASSSAGFSGNTIYF. The CDR3 bases are TGTGCCAGCAGTTCCGCAGGGTTTTCTGGAAACACCATATATTTT.